This T cell receptor (beta chain) was profiled in a study of cytomegalovirus exposure and HLA in healthy donors. The primer mix had 60 Vbeta and 13 Jbeta primers. Authors' methods: Approximately 12 million of 80 million or so unique TCR beta chains were shared, per a later count. Sequencing used immunoSEQ multiplex PCR; TCRdb keeps in-frame clones, though not all of them. The V and J calls and clone size come from that table; D and trimming were worked out from the DNA. Among about 120,000 clones listed, approximately 78% were seen once. With 4 bases clipped from V and 4 bases from J, the junction kept 10 bases outside the gene matches. This CDR3 comprises 15 residues. Looked up from germline, CDR1 is SGHRS and CDR2 is YFSETQ.

The clonotype comes from a man aged 40-55 years in good health and CMV-seronegative. The chain uses TRBV5-1 and TRBJ1-2, with 7 bases fitting TRBD1. Sequencing was performed on PBMCs. The CDR3 sequence: CASSRDPGQTYGYTF. As DNA, the CDR3 is TGCGCCAGCAGCCGCGACCCGGGACAGACCTATGGCTACACCTTC.